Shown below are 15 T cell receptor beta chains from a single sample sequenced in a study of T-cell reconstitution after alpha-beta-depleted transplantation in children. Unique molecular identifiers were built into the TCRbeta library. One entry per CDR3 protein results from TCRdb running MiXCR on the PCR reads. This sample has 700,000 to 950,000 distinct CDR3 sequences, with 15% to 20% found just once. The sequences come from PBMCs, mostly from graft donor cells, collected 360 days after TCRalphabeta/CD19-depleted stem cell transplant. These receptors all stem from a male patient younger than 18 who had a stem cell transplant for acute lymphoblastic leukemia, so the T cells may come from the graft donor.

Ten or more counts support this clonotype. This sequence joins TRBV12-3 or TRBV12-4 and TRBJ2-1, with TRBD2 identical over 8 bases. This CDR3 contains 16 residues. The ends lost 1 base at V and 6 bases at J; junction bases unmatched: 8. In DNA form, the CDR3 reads TGTGCCAGCAGTTTAGGAGCGGGAGACTCGGGCAATGAGCAGTTCTTC. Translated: CASSLGAGDSGNEQFF.

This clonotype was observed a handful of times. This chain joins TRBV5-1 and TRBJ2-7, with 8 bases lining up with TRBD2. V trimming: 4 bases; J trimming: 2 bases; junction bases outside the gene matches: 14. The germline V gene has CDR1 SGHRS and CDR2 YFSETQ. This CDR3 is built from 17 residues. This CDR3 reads CASSLLRLARRPYEQYF. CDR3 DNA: TGCGCCAGCAGCCTCCTTCGACTAGCGCGCCGTCCCTACGAGCAGTACTTC.

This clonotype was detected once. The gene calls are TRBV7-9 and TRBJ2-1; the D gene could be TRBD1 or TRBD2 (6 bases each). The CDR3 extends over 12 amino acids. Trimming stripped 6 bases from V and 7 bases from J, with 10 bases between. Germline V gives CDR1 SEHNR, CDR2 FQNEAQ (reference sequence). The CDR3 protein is CASRQGRNEQFF. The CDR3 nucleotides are TGTGCCAGCAGGCAGGGGAGGAATGAGCAGTTCTTC.

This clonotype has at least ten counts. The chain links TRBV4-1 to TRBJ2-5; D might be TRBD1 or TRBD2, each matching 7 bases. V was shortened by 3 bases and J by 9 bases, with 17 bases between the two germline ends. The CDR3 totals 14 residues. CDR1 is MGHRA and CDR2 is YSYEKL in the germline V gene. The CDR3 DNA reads TGCGCCAGCAGCCAGACAGGGAGACGGGAGGCCCAGTACTTC. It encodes CASSQTGRREAQYF.

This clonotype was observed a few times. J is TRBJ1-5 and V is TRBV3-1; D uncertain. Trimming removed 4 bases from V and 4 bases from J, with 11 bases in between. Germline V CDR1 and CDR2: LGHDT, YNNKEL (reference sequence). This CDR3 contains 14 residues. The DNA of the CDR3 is TGTGCCAGCAGCCCTATGTACGGAAATCAGCCCCAGCATTTT. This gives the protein CASSPMYGNQPQHF.

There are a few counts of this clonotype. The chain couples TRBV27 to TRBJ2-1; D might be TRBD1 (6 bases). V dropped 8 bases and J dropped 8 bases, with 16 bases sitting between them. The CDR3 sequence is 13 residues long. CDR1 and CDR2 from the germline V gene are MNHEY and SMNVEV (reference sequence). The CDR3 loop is CASGATGLHEQFF. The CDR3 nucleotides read TGTGCCAGCGGCGCTACAGGGTTACATGAGCAGTTCTTC.

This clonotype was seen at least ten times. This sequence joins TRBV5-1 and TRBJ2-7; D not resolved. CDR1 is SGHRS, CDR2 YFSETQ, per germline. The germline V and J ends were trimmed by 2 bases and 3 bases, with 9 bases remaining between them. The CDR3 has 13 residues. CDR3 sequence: CASSFGPYYEQYF. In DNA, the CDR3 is TGCGCCAGCAGCTTTGGGCCCTACTACGAGCAGTACTTC.

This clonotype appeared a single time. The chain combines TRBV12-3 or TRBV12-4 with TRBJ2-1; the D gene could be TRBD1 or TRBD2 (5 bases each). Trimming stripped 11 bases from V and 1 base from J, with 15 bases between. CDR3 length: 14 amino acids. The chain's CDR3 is CAQVGDVSYNEQFF. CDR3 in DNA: TGTGCCCAAGTGGGGGACGTGTCCTACAATGAGCAGTTCTTC.

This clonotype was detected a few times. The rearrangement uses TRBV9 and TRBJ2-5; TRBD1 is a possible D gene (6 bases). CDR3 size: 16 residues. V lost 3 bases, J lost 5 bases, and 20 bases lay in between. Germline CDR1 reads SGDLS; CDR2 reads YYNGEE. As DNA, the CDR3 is TGTGCCAGCAGCGAGGGTGGGGGCTTCGCAGCGGAGACCCAGTACTTC. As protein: CASSEGGGFAAETQYF.

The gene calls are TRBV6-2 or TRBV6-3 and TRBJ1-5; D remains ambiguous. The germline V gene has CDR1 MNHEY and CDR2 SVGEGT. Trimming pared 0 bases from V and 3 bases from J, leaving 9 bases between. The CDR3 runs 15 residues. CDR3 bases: TGTGCCAGCAGTTACTCCGGGCAGAACAATCAGCCCCAGCATTTT. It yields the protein CASSYSGQNNQPQHF.

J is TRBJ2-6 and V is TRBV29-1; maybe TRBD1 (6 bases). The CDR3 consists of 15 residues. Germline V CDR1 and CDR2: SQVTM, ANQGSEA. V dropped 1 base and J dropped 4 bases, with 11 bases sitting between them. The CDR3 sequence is CSVEGPGAGANVLTF. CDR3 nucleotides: TGCAGCGTTGAAGGCCCAGGGGCCGGGGCCAACGTCCTGACTTTC.

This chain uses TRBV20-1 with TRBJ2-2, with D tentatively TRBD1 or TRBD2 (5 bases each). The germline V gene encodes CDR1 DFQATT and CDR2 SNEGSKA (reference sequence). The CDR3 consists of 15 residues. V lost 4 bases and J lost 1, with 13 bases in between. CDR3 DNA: TGCAGTGCTAATCCGGGACCTCTGAACACCGGGGAGCTGTTTTTT. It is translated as CSANPGPLNTGELFF.

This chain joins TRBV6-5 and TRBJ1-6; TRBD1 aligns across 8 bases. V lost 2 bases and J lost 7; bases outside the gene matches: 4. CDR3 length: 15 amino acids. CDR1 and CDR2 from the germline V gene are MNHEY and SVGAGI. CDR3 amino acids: CASSYEGTGNSPLHF. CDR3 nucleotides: TGTGCCAGCAGTTACGAGGGGACAGGAAATTCACCCCTCCACTTT.

CDR3 amino acids: CASSRQGLGNEQFF. The DNA of the CDR3 is TGTGCCAGCAGTCGACAGGGACTAGGCAATGAGCAGTTCTTC. The chain couples TRBV2 to TRBJ2-1, with D possibly TRBD2 on 8 matching bases. The CDR3 has 14 residues. Trimming removed 5 bases from V and 6 bases from J, with 14 bases in between. The germline V gene has CDR1 SNHLY and CDR2 FYNNEI.

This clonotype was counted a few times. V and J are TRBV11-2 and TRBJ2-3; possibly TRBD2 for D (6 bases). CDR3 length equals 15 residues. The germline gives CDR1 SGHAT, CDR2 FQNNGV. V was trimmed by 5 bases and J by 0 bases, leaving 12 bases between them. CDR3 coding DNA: TGTGCCAGCAGCGCGGAGGGACGTAGCACAGATACGCAGTATTTT. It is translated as CASSAEGRSTDTQYF.